The 26 T cell receptor beta chains given below trace back to one sample, sequenced in a study of PD-1 blockade in classical Hodgkin lymphoma. Regarding time point: cycle 4 day 1 (C4D1), after five to seven weeks of nivolumab. Each patient experienced a relapse that followed autologous stem cell transplantation, and brentuximab vedotin exposure varied. Researchers report purifying CD4+ T cells from thawed PBMCs by magnetic negative selection. Generated by immunoSEQ multiplex PCR, the TCRdb table keeps only in-frame clones and is missing some. The table shows 10,000 or so clones, with approximately 88% occurring only once. This specimen consisted of CD4+ T cells from blood, obtained before the fourth cycle of nivolumab. The source is a human donor with classical Hodgkin lymphoma.

The chain employs TRBV6-5 and TRBJ2-7; D might be TRBD2 (6 bases). V was pared by 2 bases and J by 7 bases, with 18 bases between. The CDR3 is made up of 15 amino acids. In germline, CDR1 is MNHEY, CDR2 SVGAGI. The CDR3 bases are TGTGCCAGCAGTTACCAGGGCGGGACTTGGGATGAGCAGTACTTC. Its translation is CASSYQGGTWDEQYF.

For this clone: A read error may produce the germline difference seen at one junction end. Additional DNA sequences in this sample encode the identical CDR3. The chain joins TRBV18 to TRBJ2-7, with no clear D. CDR3 length: 14 amino acids. Germline V lookup: CDR1 KGHSH, CDR2 LQKENI. The CDR3 is CASSLPRIPYEQYF. CDR3 in DNA: TGTGCTAGCTCACTCCCAAGGATCCCCTACGAGCAGTACTTC.

This chain links TRBV6-6 with TRBJ2-1; 8 bases are shared with TRBD1. V shed 4 bases and J 7 bases; nucleotides not matched to a gene: 12. Germline V gene sequence: CDR1 MNHNY, CDR2 SVGAGI (reference sequence). The length of the CDR3 is 16 residues. DNA for the CDR3: TGTGCCAGCAGTTCCTGGACAGGGACCCGTGTAAATGAGCAGTTCTTC. Amino acids: CASSSWTGTRVNEQFF.

The rearrangement uses TRBV28 and TRBJ1-2; D not resolved. The CDR3 is 12 residues long. CDR1 is MDHEN and CDR2 is SYDVKM in the germline V gene. Trimming cost V 5 bases and J 8 bases, with 12 bases left between them. The CDR3 nucleotides are TGTGCCAGCAGTCCCCTACCCCGGGGCTACACCTTC. Residues: CASSPLPRGYTF.

The chain uses TRBV19 and TRBJ2-7, with TRBD1 matching over 8 bases. The trim removed 7 bases at V and 4 bases at J, leaving 6 bases unmatched. This CDR3 is 13 amino acids long. Germline CDR1 is LNHDA and CDR2 is SQIVND (reference sequence). CDR3 amino acids: CASTGQGLYEQYF. For the CDR3, the DNA is TGTGCCAGTACCGGACAGGGCTTATACGAGCAGTACTTC.

This clone was counted once. This chain joins TRBV7-2 and TRBJ2-5, with 9 bases identical to TRBD2. The trim removed 2 bases at V and 1 base at J, leaving 5 bases unmatched. The CDR3 runs 16 residues. Germline V lookup: CDR1 SGHTA, CDR2 FQGNSA. CDR3: CASSLSSTSGQETQYF. In DNA, the CDR3 is TGTGCCAGCAGCTTAAGTTCGACTAGCGGCCAAGAGACCCAGTACTTC.

This clone was detected only a few times. The V call is TRBV9, the J call TRBJ1-3, with D possibly matching TRBD1 (6 bases). This CDR3 spans 16 amino acids. Germline values: CDR1 SGDLS, CDR2 YYNGEE. V was clipped by 2 bases and J by 2 bases, with 14 bases between them. The CDR3 is CASSVEPGGTGNTIYF. CDR3 bases: TGTGCCAGCAGCGTCGAGCCGGGGGGCACTGGAAACACCATATATTTT.

The chain recombines TRBV5-1 with TRBJ2-3, with TRBD1 as a possible D gene (5 bases). Trimming shortened V by 0 bases and J by 4 bases, and 12 bases separated the two germline ends. Germline V lookup: CDR1 SGHRS, CDR2 YFSETQ. CDR3 size: 15 residues. For the CDR3, the DNA is TGCGCCAGCAGCTTGGGACAGTTAGGGGCAGATACGCAGTATTTT. As protein: CASSLGQLGADTQYF.

The rearrangement links TRBV7-9 to TRBJ1-3; 8 nucleotides align to TRBD1. CDR1 is SEHNR, CDR2 FQNEAQ, per germline (reference sequence). V was pared by 2 bases and J by 4 bases, with 16 bases of the junction left unmatched. CDR3 size: 19 residues. The CDR3 coding sequence is TGTGCCAGCAGCTTATTGACCCCGGACAGGGTCACGTCGGGAAACACCATATATTTT. The encoded protein is CASSLLTPDRVTSGNTIYF.

This clone was counted between two and nine times. V usage is TRBV7-2 and J usage is TRBJ1-1, with TRBD1 as a possible D gene (5 bases). The V gene's germline CDR1 is SGHTA and CDR2 FQGNSA. The CDR3 is 18 residues long. V was clipped by 2 bases and J by 3 bases, with 22 bases between them. The DNA for the CDR3 is TGTGCCAGCAGCTTAAACCCTCCTTCGACAGTGCCCTACACTGAAGCTTTCTTT. It yields the protein CASSLNPPSTVPYTEAFF.

The J gene is TRBJ2-5, the V gene TRBV2; 12 bases are a match to TRBD1. Trimming removed 6 bases from V and 5 bases from J; junction bases left unmatched: 10. CDR1 and CDR2 from the germline V gene are SNHLY and FYNNEI. The CDR3 is 16 residues long. The CDR3 region is CASSQLGTGGRETQYF. CDR3 coding DNA: TGTGCCAGCAGCCAACTTGGGACAGGGGGCCGGGAGACCCAGTACTTC.

This chain connects TRBV2 to TRBJ2-5; 10 bases are a match to TRBD1. With 5 bases clipped from V and 1 base from J, the junction kept 4 bases outside the gene matches. The CDR3 covers 15 residues. Germline V gives CDR1 SNHLY, CDR2 FYNNEI. The CDR3 sequence is CASSRTGGGQETQYF. CDR3 in DNA: TGTGCCAGCAGTAGGACAGGGGGAGGCCAAGAGACCCAGTACTTC.

The chain employs TRBV7-9 and TRBJ2-5, with a weak D call TRBD1 (6 bases). Germline assignment: CDR1 SEHNR and CDR2 FQNEAQ (reference sequence). The CDR3 has 14 amino acids. Trimming shortened V by 1 base and J by 4 bases, and 10 bases separated the two germline ends. CDR3 DNA sequence: TGTGCCAGCAGCTTAGGAATAGGGGGAGAGACCCAGTACTTC. Translating it yields CASSLGIGGETQYF.

V usage is TRBV2 and J usage is TRBJ2-5, with D perhaps being TRBD1 or TRBD2 (7 bases each). The CDR3 contains 15 residues. V lost 6 bases and J lost 11, with 25 bases in between. Germline V lookup: CDR1 SNHLY, CDR2 FYNNEI. CDR3 in amino acids: CASRSAGEGAEEQYF. The CDR3 region has the DNA TGTGCCAGCAGATCGGCCGGGGAGGGGGCCGAAGAGCAGTACTTC.

J is TRBJ1-1 and V is TRBV2; D gene unclear. Germline assignment: CDR1 SNHLY and CDR2 FYNNEI. There are 13 residues in the CDR3. Trimming stripped 1 base from V and 1 base from J, with 4 bases between. The CDR3, as DNA: TGTGCCAGCAGTGAAGAGGGGAACACTGAAGCTTTCTTT. The encoded protein is CASSEEGNTEAFF. Combining the CDR3 with reference TRBV2 and TRBJ1-1 gives the whole variable domain EPEVTQTPSHQVTQMGQEVILRCVPISNHLYFYWYRQILGQKVEFLVSFYNNEISEKSEIFDDQFSVERPDGSNFTLKIRSTKLEDSAMYFCASSEEGNTEAFFGQGTRLTVV.

The V call is TRBV10-3, the J call TRBJ1-6, with 8 nucleotides matching TRBD1. Looked up from germline, CDR1 is ENHRY and CDR2 is SYGVKD. V lost 5 bases and J lost 8; bases outside the gene matches: 8. This CDR3 contains 15 residues. The CDR3 coding sequence is TGTGCCATCAGTATCCAGGGGGCGAGGGATTCACCCCTCCACTTT. It encodes CAISIQGARDSPLHF.

A single count supports this clone. The genes are TRBV5-1 and TRBJ2-5; 10 bases are a match to TRBD2. The CDR3 runs to 16 residues. The J segment lost 0 bases and the V segment lost 3 bases, leaving 5 bases of the junction unmatched. Germline V gives CDR1 SGHRS, CDR2 YFSETQ. CDR3 sequence reads: CASSSAGTSDQETQYF. The CDR3 region has the DNA TGCGCCAGCAGCTCAGCCGGGACTAGCGACCAAGAGACCCAGTACTTC.

The rearrangement links TRBV5-1 to TRBJ2-1; 10 bases are a match to TRBD1. V trimming: 4 bases; J trimming: 9 bases; junction bases outside the gene matches: 10. From germline, CDR1 is SGHRS and CDR2 YFSETQ. There are 15 residues in the CDR3. This CDR3 reads CASSQAGQGIGEQFF. The CDR3, as DNA: TGCGCCAGCAGCCAAGCGGGACAGGGGATAGGTGAGCAGTTCTTC.

The chain recombines TRBV11-1 with TRBJ2-3; 8 bases align to TRBD1. From germline, CDR1 is SGHAT and CDR2 FQDESV (reference sequence). This CDR3 has 15 amino acids. Germline trimming cut 5 bases from V and 0 bases from J; bases unmatched to any gene: 4. The DNA for the CDR3 is TGTGCCAGCAGCCTCCGGGACAGGAGCACAGATACGCAGTATTTT. Translating it yields CASSLRDRSTDTQYF.

In its sample, this clone was seen once. V usage is TRBV7-9 and J usage is TRBJ1-2; 7 bases fit TRBD1. The trim removed 2 bases at V and 2 bases at J, leaving 11 bases unmatched. Germline V gene lookup returns CDR1 SEHNR and CDR2 FQNEAQ (reference sequence). The CDR3 has 17 residues. CDR3 sequence reads: CASSLKRKGGNNYGYTF. As DNA, the CDR3 is TGTGCCAGCAGCTTAAAGAGAAAAGGGGGCAACAACTATGGCTACACCTTC. Variable domain in full (rest from reference TRBV7-9 and TRBJ1-2): DTGVSQNPRHKITKRGQNVTFRCDPISEHNRLYWYRQTLGQGPEFLTYFQNEAQLEKSRLLSDRFSAERPKGSFSTLEIQRTEQGDSAMYLCASSLKRKGGNNYGYTFGSGTRLTVV.

The CDR3 DNA follows: TGTGCCAGCATGTGGAGCAATCAGCCCCAGCATTTT. It codes for CASMWSNQPQHF. This rearrangement joins TRBV21-1 to TRBJ1-5. TRBV21-1 is assigned pseudogene status. CDR3 length: 12 amino acids.

The V call is TRBV29-1, the J call TRBJ2-5, with D perhaps matching TRBD1 (6 bases). Germline loops: CDR1 SQVTM, CDR2 ANQGSEA. Between the trimmed V and J ends, which lost 4 bases and 2 bases, there was a span of 8 bases. This CDR3 spans 12 amino acids. The CDR3 reads CSVVGTQETQYF. In DNA form, the CDR3 reads TGCAGCGTTGTGGGGACACAAGAGACCCAGTACTTC.

V is TRBV6-1 and J is TRBJ1-6; no clear D gene. With 8 bases removed from V and 8 bases from J, the gap between germline ends came to 13 bases. The CDR3 is made up of 13 amino acids. Looked up from germline, CDR1 is MNHNS and CDR2 is SASEGT. CDR3 sequence (DNA): TGTGCCAGCGCCTTGAATCAGGATTCACCCCTCCACTTT. It translates to CASALNQDSPLHF.

This chain uses TRBV2 with TRBJ2-1; D remains ambiguous. CDR3 size: 13 residues. Germline V gives CDR1 SNHLY, CDR2 FYNNEI. With 4 bases removed from V and 2 bases from J, the gap between germline ends came to 6 bases. The CDR3 protein is CASSVSPYNEQFF. As DNA, the CDR3 is TGTGCCAGCAGTGTCTCACCCTACAATGAGCAGTTCTTC. The full variable domain, completed using reference TRBV2 and TRBJ2-1, is EPEVTQTPSHQVTQMGQEVILRCVPISNHLYFYWYRQILGQKVEFLVSFYNNEISEKSEIFDDQFSVERPDGSNFTLKIRSTKLEDSAMYFCASSVSPYNEQFFGPGTRLTVL.

The V gene is TRBV7-9, the J gene TRBJ2-1; 10 positions match TRBD2. Germline V gene sequence: CDR1 SEHNR, CDR2 FQNEAQ (reference sequence). The CDR3 contains 15 residues. V dropped 0 bases and J dropped 6; count of bases not matched to a gene: 2. The CDR3 reads CASSLASGGINEQFF. For the CDR3, the DNA is TGTGCCAGCAGCTTAGCTAGCGGGGGGATCAATGAGCAGTTCTTC.

The chain joins TRBV19 to TRBJ1-4; a possible D gene is TRBD1 (5 bases). Germline CDR1 LNHDA, CDR2 SQIVND (reference sequence). This CDR3 is built from 13 residues. V was pared by 5 bases and J by 8 bases, with 12 bases between. Here the CDR3 DNA reads TGTGCCAGTAGTGGAACAGGAGGAGAAAAACTGTTTTTT. Encoded protein: CASSGTGGEKLFF.